This T cell receptor (beta chain) stems from a study of identical twins. In the case of this clonotype: Its antigen is unidentified.

Template switching (which added a universal primer site) was used, and cDNA carried unique molecular identifiers. TCRdb itself ran the 5' RACE reads through MiXCR, one entry per CDR3 protein. The repertoire holds approximately 630,000 distinct CDR3 sequences, with around 7.4% as singletons. Study results and limitations: Twins shared beta out-of-frame sequences in excess, but this excess was weaker. Partly confounded zero-insertion analyses could result from invariant MAIT and iNKT cells. Where out-of-frame alpha sequences were twin-shared, they showed excess low generation probability.

This CDR3 spans 13 amino acids. Germline CDR1 SGHTA, CDR2 FQGTGA. Between the trimmed V and J ends, which lost 5 bases and 7 bases, there was a span of 15 bases. This sample also appeared in a second study, on yellow fever vaccine responses in identical twins.

The sequence was collected from a woman aged 18-29 years in good health. The sample consisted of PBMCs. This chain links TRBV7-3 with TRBJ2-7, with D perhaps matching TRBD2 (7 bases). CDR3 in amino acids: CASSGGGAGEQYF. The CDR3 bases are TGTGCCAGCAGCGGAGGGGGGGCTGGGGAGCAGTACTTC.